Below, 13 T cell receptor beta chains from the same sample are listed, as sequenced in a study of blood T cell repertoires in COVID-19. The table came from immunoSEQ multiplex PCR; TCRdb's copy has only in-frame clones and leaves some out. This sample has about 200,000 clones, with about 88% found just once. The sample taken for sequencing was peripheral blood. These receptors came from a woman aged 40 to 55 who had recovered from COVID-19.

The chain recombines TRBV18 with TRBJ1-4; possibly TRBD1 for D (6 bases). The CDR3 is made up of 19 amino acids. Germline V gives CDR1 KGHSH, CDR2 LQKENI. V gave up 3 bases and J gave up 0 bases, with 20 bases separating them. The CDR3, as DNA: TGTGCCAGCTCACCGTTCGATGTGACAGGATTAGCAACTAATGAAAAACTGTTTTTT. It translates to CASSPFDVTGLATNEKLFF. Variable domain in full (rest from reference TRBV18 and TRBJ1-4): NAGVMQNPRHLVRRRGQEARLRCSPMKGHSHVYWYRQLPEEGLKFMVYLQKENIIDESGMPKERFSAEFPKEGPSILRIQQVVRGDSAAYFCASSPFDVTGLATNEKLFFGSGTQLSVL.

The chain combines TRBV27 with TRBJ2-7, with a possible D match to TRBD2 (6 bases). This CDR3 spans 14 amino acids. Germline lookup yields CDR1 MNHEY and CDR2 SMNVEV (reference sequence). The V end was cut by 5 bases, the J end by 1 base, with 12 bases between. For the CDR3, the DNA is TGTGCCAGCAGTCACCGGCGGGGATCCTACGAGCAGTACTTC. It yields the protein CASSHRRGSYEQYF.

The chain uses TRBV5-1 and TRBJ2-1; TRBD2 matches 7 bases. Germline CDR1 is SGHRS and CDR2 is YFSETQ. With V trimmed by 1 base and J by 6 bases, 7 bases remained unmatched. This CDR3 is 15 amino acids long. The CDR3 DNA is TGCGCCAGCAGCTTGCGAAGCGGGACGGCCAATGAGCAGTTCTTC. This translates into CASSLRSGTANEQFF.

This chain connects TRBV20-1 to TRBJ1-2; 7 nucleotides line up with TRBD1. The CDR3 loop spans 11 amino acids. Germline CDR1 and CDR2: DFQATT and SNEGSKA (reference sequence). The V and J ends lost 4 bases and 7 bases, in that order; junction bases with no gene match: 3. CDR3 nucleotide sequence: TGCAGTGCTAAAACAGGGGTTGGCTACACCTTC. Encoded protein: CSAKTGVGYTF.

This clone has just one count. The chain uses TRBV6-2 or TRBV6-3 and TRBJ2-7, with 11 bases fitting TRBD2. There are 15 residues in the CDR3. V was clipped by 5 bases and J by 2 bases; unmatched bases: 5. CDR1 MNHEY and CDR2 SVGEGT come from the germline V gene. This chain's CDR3 is CASSPGTSGPYEQYF. The DNA of the CDR3 is TGTGCCAGCAGTCCCGGGACTAGCGGTCCCTACGAGCAGTACTTC.

The chain has TRBV7-9 and TRBJ2-7, with TRBD2 matching over 9 bases. Unmatched junction bases numbered 5, after V lost 5 bases and J lost 0 bases. The CDR3 sequence is 15 residues long. Germline lookup yields CDR1 SEHNR and CDR2 FQNEAQ (reference sequence). The CDR3, as DNA: TGTGCCAGCAGCCCCCGGACTAGCGTCTCCTACGAGCAGTACTTC. It encodes CASSPRTSVSYEQYF. The full variable domain, its missing parts supplied by reference TRBV7-9 and TRBJ2-7, is DTGVSQNPRHKITKRGQNVTFRCDPISEHNRLYWYRQTLGQGPEFLTYFQNEAQLEKSRLLSDRFSAERPKGSFSTLEIQRTEQGDSAMYLCASSPRTSVSYEQYFGPGTRLTVT.

The gene calls are TRBV11-2 and TRBJ1-2; D might be TRBD1 (5 bases). The CDR3 runs to 14 residues. Trimming removed 3 bases from V and 7 bases from J, with 15 bases in between. Germline values: CDR1 SGHAT, CDR2 FQNNGV. CDR3 DNA sequence: TGTGCCAGCAGCTTCTATGGAACAGGTTCTGGCTACACCTTC. Translation: CASSFYGTGSGYTF.

The chain combines TRBV19 with TRBJ1-5, with TRBD1 matching over 7 bases. After removal of 7 bases from V and 4 bases from J, the junction contained 10 bases not matched to a gene. The CDR3 has 15 residues. CDR1 and CDR2 from the germline V gene are LNHDA and SQIVND (reference sequence). This chain's CDR3 is CASIPRQGANQPQHF. CDR3 coding DNA: TGTGCCAGTATCCCACGACAGGGAGCTAATCAGCCCCAGCATTTT.

This clone was recorded a few times. Other DNA variants within this sample encode the same CDR3. The rearrangement uses TRBV6-6 and TRBJ1-1; D not resolved. Germline assignment: CDR1 MNHNY and CDR2 SVGAGI (reference sequence). The CDR3 has 13 residues. V gave up 3 bases and J gave up 0 bases, with 5 bases separating them. CDR3 region: CASSYSMNTEAFF. The DNA for the CDR3 is TGTGCCAGCAGTTATAGTATGAACACTGAAGCTTTCTTT.

The chain combines TRBV5-1 with TRBJ1-1, with 7 positions matching TRBD1. Germline V CDR1 and CDR2: SGHRS, YFSETQ. The CDR3 length is 15 residues. With 9 bases clipped from V and 3 bases from J, the junction kept 14 bases outside the gene matches. Here the CDR3 reads CATRGTAQGHTEAFF. CDR3 bases: TGCGCCACGAGAGGGACAGCTCAAGGCCACACTGAAGCTTTCTTT.

The V call is TRBV18, the J call TRBJ1-2; weak D call: TRBD1 (5 bases). The CDR3 contains 14 residues. Trimming removed 4 bases from V and 7 bases from J, with 16 bases in between. The germline V gene encodes CDR1 KGHSH and CDR2 LQKENI. This CDR3 reads CASSLGAGRAGYTF. Written as DNA, the CDR3 is TGTGCCAGCTCACTCGGGGCGGGGAGGGCTGGCTACACCTTC.

The V call is TRBV19, the J call TRBJ2-1; D is possibly TRBD2 (6 bases). Trimming cost V 0 bases and J 3 bases, with 15 bases left between them. The V gene's germline CDR1 is LNHDA and CDR2 SQIVND (reference sequence). The CDR3 is made up of 17 amino acids. The CDR3 nucleotides are TGTGCCAGTAGTATAGACGGGGGAGGACACTTCTACAATGAGCAGTTCTTC. It yields the protein CASSIDGGGHFYNEQFF.

The chain uses TRBV29-1 and TRBJ2-7; weak D call: TRBD1 (6 bases). V lost 5 bases and J lost 0, with 8 bases in between. This CDR3 has 12 residues. Germline V gene lookup returns CDR1 SQVTM and CDR2 ANQGSEA. In DNA form, the CDR3 reads TGCAGCGTTAAGGACAGCTCCTACGAGCAGTACTTC. Its protein product is CSVKDSSYEQYF.